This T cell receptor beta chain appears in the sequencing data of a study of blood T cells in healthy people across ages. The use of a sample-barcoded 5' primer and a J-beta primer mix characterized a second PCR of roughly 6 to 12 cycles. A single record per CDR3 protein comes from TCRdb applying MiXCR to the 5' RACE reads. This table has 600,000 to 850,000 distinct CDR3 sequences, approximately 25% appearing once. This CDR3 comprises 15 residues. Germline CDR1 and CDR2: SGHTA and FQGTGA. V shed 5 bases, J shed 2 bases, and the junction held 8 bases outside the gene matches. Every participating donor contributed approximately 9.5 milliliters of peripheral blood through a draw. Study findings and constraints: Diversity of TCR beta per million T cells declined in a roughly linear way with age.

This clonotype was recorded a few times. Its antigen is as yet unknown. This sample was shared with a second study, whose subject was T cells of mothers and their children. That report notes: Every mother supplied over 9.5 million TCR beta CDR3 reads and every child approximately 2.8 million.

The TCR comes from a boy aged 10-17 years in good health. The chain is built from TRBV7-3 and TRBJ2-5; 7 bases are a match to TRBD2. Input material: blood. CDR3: CASSPQRGSQETQYF. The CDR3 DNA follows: TGTGCCAGCAGCCCACAGCGGGGCTCACAAGAGACCCAGTACTTC.